One and the same sample provided the 14 T cell receptor beta chains below, sequenced in a study of graft-versus-host responses after intestinal transplantation. These receptors are not linked to any known antigen. Some clones are missing from TCRdb's copy, which holds only in-frame ones; the method was immunoSEQ multiplex PCR. There are approximately 86,000 clones in the sample; 92% occur only once, and about 0.4% lies in the top ten. The sequencing here drew on unstimulated CD8+ T cells sorted from spleen or lymph node cells, taken before transplant. The receptors originated from a human donor who was the organ donor for an intestinal transplant.

V and J are TRBV27 and TRBJ2-7; a weak D match, TRBD1 (5 bases). CDR1 and CDR2 from the germline V gene are MNHEY and SMNVEV (reference sequence). V was trimmed by 2 bases and J by 2 bases, leaving 13 bases between them. There are 15 residues in the CDR3. CDR3 coding DNA: TGTGCCAGCAGTTTAAAAGGGGCAGGCCCCTACGAGCAGTACTTC. This codes for CASSLKGAGPYEQYF.

The rearrangement links TRBV11-2 to TRBJ2-2, with 9 nucleotides matching TRBD1. The CDR3 length is 16 residues. Unmatched junction bases numbered 8, after V lost 5 bases and J lost 4 bases. CDR1 and CDR2 from the germline V gene are SGHAT and FQNNGV. The CDR3 is CASSPTGGAGTGELFF. The CDR3 DNA reads TGTGCCAGCAGCCCAACAGGGGGCGCTGGCACCGGGGAGCTGTTTTTT.

The chain employs TRBV9 and TRBJ1-2; D not certain. The V and J ends lost 1 base and 2 bases respectively, with 6 bases between them. CDR1 is SGDLS, CDR2 YYNGEE, per germline. This CDR3 contains 13 residues. The CDR3 DNA is TGTGCCAGCAGCGTACAGGAAAACTATGGCTACACCTTC. It specifies CASSVQENYGYTF. The full variable domain, completed using reference TRBV9 and TRBJ1-2, is DSGVTQTPKHLITATGQRVTLRCSPRSGDLSVYWYQQSLDQGLQFLIQYYNGEERAKGNILERFSAQQFPDLHSELNLSSLELGDSALYFCASSVQENYGYTFGSGTRLTVV.

As regards this clone: Sequence at one end of the junction differs from germline and may be a read error. The chain joins TRBV6-5 to TRBJ2-7, with D unresolved. CDR1 MNHEY and CDR2 SVGAGI come from the germline V gene. The CDR3 totals 14 residues. For the CDR3, the DNA is TGTGCCGGCAGTTACTCGAGCGTCCTCTACGAGCAGTACTTC. It is translated as CAGSYSSVLYEQYF.

The chain is built from TRBV2 and TRBJ2-5; the D gene is possibly TRBD2 (5 bases). The J call could be wrong; TRBJ2-7 is a better fit for the DNA end. Germline-derived CDR1 and CDR2 are SNHLY and FYNNEI. CDR3 length equals 12 residues. The CDR3 nucleotides are TGTGCCAGCAGTGTGACGCGGGACGAGCAGTACTTC. This codes for CASSVTRDEQYF.

The chain couples TRBV9 to TRBJ2-1; 7 bases are a match to TRBD1. J gave up 4 bases and V 0 bases, and 7 bases lay outside the gene matches. From germline, CDR1 is SGDLS and CDR2 YYNGEE. The CDR3 loop spans 16 amino acids. The CDR3 region has the DNA TGTGCCAGCAGCGTAGCAGGGGGAGTCGCATACAATGAGCAGTTCTTC. It is translated as CASSVAGGVAYNEQFF. The full variable domain, rest sourced from reference TRBV9 and TRBJ2-1, is DSGVTQTPKHLITATGQRVTLRCSPRSGDLSVYWYQQSLDQGLQFLIQYYNGEERAKGNILERFSAQQFPDLHSELNLSSLELGDSALYFCASSVAGGVAYNEQFFGPGTRLTVL.

V usage is TRBV4-1 and J usage is TRBJ2-3, with 9 bases matching TRBD2. Trimming took 2 bases from V and 0 from J; bases not matched to a gene: 0. The CDR3 loop spans 15 amino acids. Looked up from germline, CDR1 is MGHRA and CDR2 is YSYEKL. CDR3 sequence (DNA): TGCGCCAGCAGCCAACTAGCGGGGAGCACAGATACGCAGTATTTT. Its translation: CASSQLAGSTDTQYF.

V and J are TRBV28 and TRBJ2-3, with 8 bases aligning to TRBD2. The germline V gene encodes CDR1 MDHEN and CDR2 SYDVKM. CDR3 length: 15 amino acids. V gave up 6 bases and J gave up 3 bases; unmatched junction bases: 8. In nucleotides, the CDR3 is TGTGCCAGCAGGCCGGGGGGGGAAGGAACAGATACGCAGTATTTT. Its protein product is CASRPGGEGTDTQYF.

J is TRBJ1-1 and V is TRBV7-6, with TRBD1 as a possible D gene (5 bases). This CDR3 comprises 14 residues. The germline CDR1 and CDR2 sequences are SGHVS and FNYEAQ. Trimming removed 4 bases at V and 5 bases at J, with 14 bases between. The CDR3 nucleotides are TGTGCCAGCAGCTCTGGGGGGGGACGGACTGAAGCTTTCTTT. This sequence encodes CASSSGGGRTEAFF.

The V and J genes are TRBV5-1 and TRBJ2-1; D is possibly TRBD1 (5 bases). With 0 bases removed from V and 9 bases from J, the gap between germline ends came to 10 bases. CDR3 length equals 13 residues. CDR1 and CDR2 (germline): SGHRS, YFSETQ. CDR3 in DNA: TGCGCCAGCAGCTTGGAGGGAAGGGGTGAGCAGTTCTTC. This codes for CASSLEGRGEQFF.

The sample holds one count of this clone. The rearrangement uses TRBV27 and TRBJ2-7; TRBD2 is a possible D gene (7 bases). The CDR3 spans 14 residues. The germline V gene has CDR1 MNHEY and CDR2 SMNVEV (reference sequence). The V end was cut by 3 bases, the J end by 4 bases, with 13 bases between. In DNA form, the CDR3 reads TGTGCCAGCAGTTTCGAGGGAGGGGGGTACGAGCAGTACTTC. As protein: CASSFEGGGYEQYF.

V and J are TRBV6-6 and TRBJ1-2; maybe TRBD1 (6 bases). The CDR3 extends over 13 amino acids. V dropped 0 bases and J dropped 5 bases, with 7 bases sitting between them. Germline lookup yields CDR1 MNHNY and CDR2 SVGAGI (reference sequence). CDR3 in DNA: TGTGCCAGCAGTTACTCAACAGGGTATGGCTACACCTTC. Translation: CASSYSTGYGYTF.

The genes are TRBV14 and TRBJ1-2; D might be TRBD1 (6 bases). From germline, CDR1 is SGHDN and CDR2 FVKESK. The CDR3 loop spans 14 amino acids. V was shortened by 8 bases and J by 6 bases, with 19 bases between the two germline ends. The CDR3 DNA follows: TGTGCCAGCGGAACCTCAGGGGTTGGGGATGGCTACACCTTC. This sequence encodes CASGTSGVGDGYTF.

The chain has TRBV12-1 and TRBJ2-1; the table's D gene call, TRBD2, was not cross checked with the DNA. TRBV12-1 is classified as a pseudogene. The CDR3 covers 17 residues. The CDR3 DNA reads TGTGCCAGCAGCTTCGTCACGCCCAGCGGGGGGGCGAATGAGCAGTTCTTC. Translation gives CASSFVTPSGGANEQFF.